A single sample is the source of the 25 T cell receptor beta chains below, sequenced in a study of T cells after yellow fever vaccination. TCRdb reprocessed the 5' RACE reads with MiXCR, giving one entry per CDR3 protein. The sample shows 500,000 to 650,000 distinct CDR3 sequences, about a sixth of them seen only once. The source material was PBMCs, sampled around 5 days after the first yellow fever vaccination. The receptors derive from a man in his late teens or twenties who received the YFV17D yellow fever vaccine.

This clonotype was observed many times. The chain combines TRBV7-9 with TRBJ2-1, with 7 positions matching TRBD1. Germline CDR1 and CDR2: SEHNR and FQNEAQ (reference sequence). This CDR3 is built from 14 residues. V lost 7 bases, J lost 4 bases, and 7 bases stayed unmatched. In DNA form, the CDR3 reads TGTGCCAGCACCTCTAGGGACAGTTACAATGAGCAGTTCTTC. Protein sequence: CASTSRDSYNEQFF.

This clonotype was seen more than once but under ten times. CDR3 in DNA: TGTGCCAGCAGCTTAGCCCAGACAGACAATGAGCAGTTCTTC. Translation: CASSLAQTDNEQFF. This chain connects TRBV7-9 to TRBJ2-1; weak D call: TRBD1 (5 bases). Germline V lookup: CDR1 SEHNR, CDR2 FQNEAQ (reference sequence). The CDR3 contains 14 residues. Trimming took off 0 bases at V and 5 bases at J, with 8 bases between the two ends.

The table lists this clonotype with a few counts. This chain joins TRBV7-3 and TRBJ2-2; 11 nucleotides line up with TRBD2. The germline V gene has CDR1 SGHTA and CDR2 FQGTGA. V lost 2 bases, J lost 5 bases, and 1 base stayed unmatched. This CDR3 has 15 residues. The CDR3 here is CASSLVAGGTGELFF. Written as DNA, the CDR3 is TGTGCCAGCAGCTTAGTAGCGGGGGGGACCGGGGAGCTGTTTTTT.

This CDR3 reads CATLGSNLDNEQFF. In DNA, the CDR3 is TGTGCCACCCTCGGTAGCAACCTTGACAATGAGCAGTTCTTC. The genes are TRBV6-1 and TRBJ2-1; D not certain. From germline, CDR1 is MNHNS and CDR2 SASEGT. Trimming cost V 10 bases and J 5 bases, with 18 bases left between them. The CDR3 consists of 14 residues.

This chain joins TRBV7-2 and TRBJ2-6, with D possibly TRBD1 on 6 matching bases. The CDR3 contains 15 residues. V lost 4 bases to trimming and J lost 4 bases, with 11 bases between them. CDR1 SGHTA and CDR2 FQGNSA come from the germline V gene. The chain's CDR3 is CASSSQGNGANVLTF. CDR3 sequence (DNA): TGTGCCAGCAGCTCCCAGGGGAACGGGGCCAACGTCCTGACTTTC. Variable domain in full (rest from reference TRBV7-2 and TRBJ2-6): GAGVSQSPSNKVTEKGKDVELRCDPISGHTALYWYRQSLGQGLEFLIYFQGNSAPDKSGLPSDRFSAERTGGSVSTLTIQRTQQEDSAVYLCASSSQGNGANVLTFGAGSRLTVL.

This clonotype has a handful of counts. The rearrangement uses TRBV4-3 and TRBJ1-1; D remains unclear. Trimming removed 1 base at V and 0 bases at J, with 9 bases between. This CDR3 has 15 amino acids. In germline, CDR1 is LGHNA, CDR2 YSLEER. CDR3 bases: TGCGCCAGCAGCCAAGTTGGAGTTATGAACACTGAAGCTTTCTTT. Protein product: CASSQVGVMNTEAFF.

This clonotype was counted a few times. V is TRBV5-1 and J is TRBJ2-1; 9 bases match TRBD2. The CDR3 contains 15 residues. Losses at the gene ends were 6 bases for V and 6 bases for J; bases not matched to a gene: 10. From germline, CDR1 is SGHRS and CDR2 YFSETQ. The CDR3 reads CASNKDSTSGNEQFF. The CDR3 bases are TGCGCCAGCAACAAAGACTCGACTAGCGGCAATGAGCAGTTCTTC.

This clonotype was found a few times. The genes are TRBV7-9 and TRBJ1-4; unclear D gene. The V end was cut by 2 bases, the J end by 0 bases, with 7 bases between. This CDR3 is 15 amino acids long. Germline V CDR1 and CDR2: SEHNR, FQNEAQ (reference sequence). The CDR3 sequence: CASSLSQPTNEKLFF. DNA of the CDR3: TGTGCCAGCAGCTTAAGTCAGCCAACTAATGAAAAACTGTTTTTT.

The chain uses TRBV16 and TRBJ1-5; 8 nucleotides line up with TRBD1. J lost 1 base, V lost 5 bases, and 4 bases had no gene match. CDR1 and CDR2 (germline): KGHSY, FQNENV. This CDR3 is 15 amino acids long. As DNA, the CDR3 is TGTGCCAGCAGCTCAGGGGGCGTGAGCAATCAGCCCCAGCATTTT. This codes for CASSSGGVSNQPQHF.

This clonotype has just a few counts. The CDR3 DNA reads TGTGCCATCAGTGAGTGGAATCAGCCCCAGCATTTT. Protein sequence: CAISEWNQPQHF. This sequence joins TRBV10-3 and TRBJ1-5; D remains ambiguous. The CDR3 is made up of 12 amino acids. CDR1 and CDR2 from the germline V gene are ENHRY and SYGVKD. V lost 1 base, J lost 4 bases, and 2 bases lay in between.

This clonotype was seen a few times. The chain joins TRBV5-1 to TRBJ2-7; 7 bases are a match to TRBD1. The germline CDR1 and CDR2 sequences are SGHRS and YFSETQ. The CDR3 spans 14 residues. V was clipped by 2 bases and J by 5 bases; unmatched bases: 7. As DNA, the CDR3 is TGCGCCAGCAGCTTACAGGGGATGTGGGACGAGCAGTACGTC. This codes for CASSLQGMWDEQYV.

This chain joins TRBV9 and TRBJ1-1, with D uncertain. Germline CDR1 is SGDLS and CDR2 is YYNGEE. The CDR3 length is 16 residues. Trimming stripped 0 bases from V and 4 bases from J, with 16 bases between. For the CDR3, the DNA is TGTGCCAGCAGCGTAGACCCATCCGCACGGGGCACTGAAGCTTTCTTT. This encodes CASSVDPSARGTEAFF.

This clonotype was seen a handful of times. The chain is built from TRBV20-1 and TRBJ2-7; D tentatively reads TRBD1 or TRBD2 (5 bases each). Germline CDR1 DFQATT, CDR2 SNEGSKA (reference sequence). The ends were cut back, 6 bases at V and 5 bases at J, with 11 bases in the middle. CDR3 length: 11 amino acids. The CDR3: CSAAGSDEQYF. CDR3 DNA sequence: TGCAGTGCGGCAGGGAGCGACGAGCAGTACTTC.

J is TRBJ2-5 and V is TRBV29-1, with TRBD2 matching over 8 bases. V gave up 4 bases and J gave up 0 bases; unmatched junction bases: 7. CDR3 length: 15 residues. Germline loops: CDR1 SQVTM, CDR2 ANQGSEA. CDR3 loop: CSVGRGVGYQETQYF. CDR3 sequence (DNA): TGCAGCGTTGGGCGGGGGGTCGGGTACCAAGAGACCCAGTACTTC.

The gene calls are TRBV18 and TRBJ2-5; D uncertain. V was pared by 10 bases and J by 4 bases, with 10 bases between. This CDR3 contains 11 residues. The V gene's germline CDR1 is KGHSH and CDR2 LQKENI. The CDR3 DNA follows: TGTGCCACCCGGTTACGAGAGACCCAGTACTTC. This encodes CATRLRETQYF. Looking up the rest from reference TRBV18 and TRBJ2-5 gives the full variable domain: NAGVMQNPRHLVRRRGQEARLRCSPMKGHSHVYWYRQLPEEGLKFMVYLQKENIIDESGMPKERFSAEFPKEGPSILRIQQVVRGDSAAYFCATRLRETQYFGPGTRLLVL.

The table lists this clonotype with many counts. The chain recombines TRBV5-1 with TRBJ2-3; no clear D. This CDR3 contains 14 residues. CDR1 and CDR2 (germline): SGHRS, YFSETQ. V lost 5 bases and J lost 4, with 14 bases in between. The DNA of the CDR3 is TGCGCCAGCAGGAGTCGTAGCCCCCCAGATACGCAGTATTTT. Translated: CASRSRSPPDTQYF.

This clonotype was observed a handful of times. The chain combines TRBV3-1 with TRBJ2-5; no reliable D call. Trimming left V 2 bases short and J 5 bases short, with 9 bases between. The CDR3 has 13 residues. CDR1 is LGHDT, CDR2 YNNKEL, per germline (reference sequence). The CDR3 reads CASSQLSSETQYF. CDR3 DNA: TGTGCCAGCAGCCAACTATCGAGCGAGACCCAGTACTTC.

This clonotype was counted ten times or more. The rearrangement joins TRBV6-1 to TRBJ1-1; a possible D gene is TRBD1 (5 bases). This CDR3 spans 14 amino acids. Trimming shortened V by 3 bases and J by 3 bases, and 11 bases separated the two germline ends. Germline lookup yields CDR1 MNHNS and CDR2 SASEGT. CDR3: CASSERQGDTEAFF. The CDR3 DNA reads as TGTGCCAGCAGTGAGCGGCAGGGCGACACTGAAGCTTTCTTT.

The J gene is TRBJ1-1, the V gene TRBV3-1, with D possibly TRBD1 on 5 matching bases. V lost 7 bases and J 11 bases, leaving 5 bases between the germline ends. This CDR3 has 8 residues. In germline, CDR1 is LGHDT, CDR2 YNNKEL (reference sequence). The CDR3 region has the DNA TGTGCCAGCAAGGGGGCTTTCTTT. This sequence encodes CASKGAFF.

The chain joins TRBV7-2 to TRBJ2-3, with D possibly being TRBD1 or TRBD2 (5 bases each). The CDR3 is made up of 12 amino acids. CDR1 is SGHTA and CDR2 is FQGNSA in the germline V gene. Trimming shortened V by 6 bases and J by 8 bases, and 12 bases separated the two germline ends. DNA of the CDR3: TGTGCCAGCAGGGACGGGGCGGTTACGCAGTATTTT. This gives the protein CASRDGAVTQYF.

This chain uses TRBV5-1 with TRBJ2-7; D gene ambiguous. Germline CDR1 and CDR2: SGHRS and YFSETQ. The CDR3 length is 15 residues. With 1 base removed from V and 2 bases from J, the gap between germline ends came to 13 bases. In DNA form, the CDR3 reads TGCGCCAGCAGCTTGCACGCCGGTACCACCTACGAGCAGTACTTC. It encodes CASSLHAGTTYEQYF. The complete variable domain, with remaining parts taken from reference TRBV5-1 and TRBJ2-7, reads KAGVTQTPRYLIKTRGQQVTLSCSPISGHRSVSWYQQTPGQGLQFLFEYFSETQRNKGNFPGRFSGRQFSNSRSEMNVSTLELGDSALYLCASSLHAGTTYEQYFGPGTRLTVT.

This clonotype was seen a handful of times. The chain has TRBV12-3 or TRBV12-4 and TRBJ1-2, with D hard to call. This CDR3 is built from 20 residues. Between the trimmed V and J ends, which lost 2 bases and 1 base, there was a span of 26 bases. The CDR3, as DNA: TGTGCCAGCAGTTTAAGAAGGAGAGGCTTAAGTCGTGGGCTTAACTATGGCTACACCTTC. Amino acid sequence: CASSLRRRGLSRGLNYGYTF.

This clonotype was detected only a few times. The CDR3 sequence: CASSQPGQFFEAFF. The CDR3 DNA follows: TGCGCCAGCAGCCAACCGGGACAGTTCTTCGAAGCTTTCTTT. The chain links TRBV4-3 to TRBJ1-1; TRBD1 matches 7 bases. The CDR3 spans 14 residues. Per the germline V gene, CDR1 is LGHNA and CDR2 is YSLEER. J lost 8 bases, V lost 2 bases, and 8 bases had no gene match.

This clonotype was recorded a few times. V gene TRBV24-1 combines with J gene TRBJ2-7; no firm D call. Between the trimmed V and J ends, which lost 5 bases and 7 bases, there was a span of 5 bases. The germline V gene has CDR1 KGHDR and CDR2 SFDVKD. CDR3 length equals 10 residues. CDR3 protein: CATSAREQYV. The CDR3 region has the DNA TGTGCCACCAGTGCACGTGAGCAGTACGTC.

The CDR3 region is CASSMPGQGFQAKNIQYF. CDR3 coding DNA: TGTGCCAGCAGCATGCCGGGACAGGGGTTTCAAGCCAAAAACATTCAGTACTTC. This chain joins TRBV6-2 or TRBV6-3 and TRBJ2-4; 10 bases line up with TRBD1. The V gene's germline CDR1 is MNHEY and CDR2 SVGEGT. The V gene end was trimmed by 6 bases and the J gene end by 0 bases; junction bases not matched to a gene: 11. This CDR3 is built from 18 residues.